This passage covers 26 T cell receptor beta chains from one sample sequenced in a study of T cell repertoires in cytomegalovirus infection (dated by TCRdb to the late 2010s). No antigen has been identified for these receptors. The meaning of the sample's treatment or condition label: in vitro stimulation with specific CMV peptide epitopes to enrich CMV-specific T cells. The instrument was an Illumina HiSeq 1500. In TCRdb, the public reads were trimmed at Q25 with fastp and aligned with MiXCR, with productive beta chains retained. CDR3 protein duplicates are merged, each entry listing the most common genes and DNA. This sample lists 750,000 to 900,000 distinct CDR3 sequences; about 28% were detected once. The ten largest clones capture 13% of the sample. The sample was cultured CD8+ T cells from PBMCs, taken from culture after CMV antigen stimulation. Receptor source: a human donor in good health (CMV status not recorded). Some clones in this sample may be carry-over from other donors' samples.

V usage is TRBV12-3 or TRBV12-4 and J usage is TRBJ1-4, with TRBD1 matching 8 bases. With 3 bases clipped from V and 3 bases from J, the junction kept 6 bases outside the gene matches. CDR3 length: 16 amino acids. CDR3 protein: CASSLDRVVPNEKLFF. The DNA of the CDR3 is TGTGCCAGCAGTTTGGACAGGGTAGTACCTAATGAAAAACTGTTTTTT.

The CDR3 region has the DNA TGTGCCAGCAGCGTAGGGGAAGGGGCGGCTTTCTTT. Translated: CASSVGEGAAFF. This chain connects TRBV9 to TRBJ1-1; D may be TRBD1 (5 bases). The germline CDR1 and CDR2 sequences are SGDLS and YYNGEE. V was shortened by 0 bases and J by 11 bases, with 11 bases between the two germline ends. The length of the CDR3 is 12 residues.

The chain has TRBV10-3 and TRBJ1-1, with D maybe TRBD1 (6 bases). From germline, CDR1 is ENHRY and CDR2 SYGVKD. This CDR3 has 16 residues. The V end lost 4 bases, the J end lost 1 base, and 16 bases lay between the germline ends. The CDR3 DNA reads as TGTGCCATCAGTGGTTTACAGGGCGTGAGGAACACTGAAGCTTTCTTT. This translates into CAISGLQGVRNTEAFF.

The J gene is TRBJ2-7, the V gene TRBV2; 8 bases agree with TRBD1. Germline CDR1 and CDR2: SNHLY and FYNNEI. The CDR3 is made up of 15 amino acids. Losses at the gene ends were 7 bases for V and 4 bases for J; bases not matched to a gene: 12. CDR3 loop: CASTDGDRFWYEQYF. CDR3 in DNA: TGTGCCAGCACCGATGGGGACAGGTTCTGGTACGAGCAGTACTTC.

This clonotype has just a few counts. The chain recombines TRBV6-2 or TRBV6-3 with TRBJ2-7, with 8 bases lining up with TRBD1. The length of the CDR3 is 16 residues. Germline CDR1 is MNHEY and CDR2 is SVGEGT. The trim removed 6 bases at V and 5 bases at J, leaving 15 bases unmatched. CDR3 residues: CASSLTGQGSRHEQYF. The CDR3 coding sequence is TGTGCCAGCAGCCTTACTGGACAGGGATCTAGGCACGAGCAGTACTTC.

This sequence joins TRBV27 and TRBJ1-1; no definite D call. The CDR3 length is 13 residues. Germline-derived CDR1 and CDR2 are MNHEY and SMNVEV (reference sequence). The V end was cut by 5 bases, the J end by 4 bases, with 11 bases between. CDR3 nucleotides: TGTGCCAGCAGTGTAGGACGGAGCACTGAAGCTTTCTTT. Its translation is CASSVGRSTEAFF.

This clonotype has a handful of counts. The chain couples TRBV24-1 to TRBJ1-5, with D hard to call. Germline CDR1 and CDR2: KGHDR and SFDVKD. This CDR3 is built from 14 residues. V lost 4 bases to trimming and J lost 5 bases, with 11 bases between them. The CDR3 DNA is TGTGCCACCAGTGAACCAGACAAGTATCAGCCCCAGCATTTT. Protein sequence: CATSEPDKYQPQHF.

The table lists this clonotype with a few counts. This rearrangement joins TRBV6-4 to TRBJ2-2, with D perhaps assigned TRBD1 or TRBD2 (5 bases each). The CDR3 sequence is 17 residues long. Germline CDR1 is MRHNA and CDR2 is SNTAGT. Between the trimmed V and J ends, which lost 2 bases and 6 bases, there was a span of 19 bases. The CDR3 spells CASSDRPGPNNAGELFF. Written as DNA, the CDR3 is TGTGCCAGCAGTGACAGACCGGGGCCCAACAACGCCGGGGAGCTGTTTTTT.

V is TRBV5-4 and J is TRBJ2-2; perhaps TRBD1 as D (7 bases). Looked up from germline, CDR1 is SGHNT and CDR2 is YYREEE (reference sequence). Trimming left V 4 bases short and J 2 bases short, with 12 bases between. The CDR3 spans 15 residues. The CDR3 DNA reads TGTGCCAGCAGCCCCCAGGGGGGTAACACCGGGGAGCTGTTTTTT. Translating it yields CASSPQGGNTGELFF.

This clonotype turned up a few times. The chain recombines TRBV6-5 with TRBJ2-7; a weak D match, TRBD1 (6 bases). Germline CDR1 is MNHEY and CDR2 is SVGAGI. Trimming shortened V by 5 bases and J by 6 bases, and 14 bases separated the two germline ends. The CDR3 spans 13 residues. The CDR3 DNA reads TGTGCCAGCAGTACCGTGACAGGTACCGAGCAGTACTTC. It codes for CASSTVTGTEQYF.

This clonotype was recorded many times. The chain links TRBV19 to TRBJ1-6; D possibly corresponds to TRBD1 (6 bases). Germline CDR1 and CDR2: LNHDA and SQIVND (reference sequence). The CDR3 totals 17 residues. Trimming removed 5 bases at V and 6 bases at J, with 20 bases between. CDR3 amino acids: CASSEGVLPVGNSPLHF. CDR3 nucleotides: TGTGCCAGTAGTGAGGGGGTTTTACCGGTCGGTAATTCACCCCTCCACTTT.

Relative to its sample, this clonotype is medium-sized (0.01 to 0.1%). The rearrangement uses TRBV6-6 and TRBJ1-2, with D possibly being TRBD1 (6 bases). The germline CDR1 and CDR2 sequences are MNHNY and SVGAGI (reference sequence). V was clipped by 2 bases and J by 0 bases, with 7 bases between them. There are 14 residues in the CDR3. The CDR3 nucleotides read TGTGCCAGCAGTTACACAGGGTCTAACTATGGCTACACCTTC. Its protein is CASSYTGSNYGYTF.

This chain links TRBV19 with TRBJ1-1; 10 nucleotides agree with TRBD1. With V trimmed by 2 bases and J by 4 bases, 4 bases remained unmatched. Per germline, CDR1 LNHDA and CDR2 SQIVND (reference sequence). The CDR3 spans 15 residues. Written as DNA, the CDR3 is TGTGCCAGTAGTATATCGGACAGGGGGGCCACTGAAGCTTTCTTT. The encoded protein is CASSISDRGATEAFF.

This clonotype was seen a few times. The rearrangement links TRBV12-3 or TRBV12-4 to TRBJ1-6; tentatively, D is TRBD1 (5 bases). The CDR3 spans 13 residues. V was cut by 5 bases and J by 10 bases, with 12 bases left in between. The CDR3 is CASSTGPVSPLHF. The CDR3 region has the DNA TGTGCCAGCAGTACAGGTCCCGTATCACCCCTCCACTTT.

The chain has TRBV19 and TRBJ2-3; D might be TRBD1 (6 bases). The germline V and J ends were trimmed by 6 bases and 2 bases, with 12 bases remaining between them. There are 14 residues in the CDR3. Germline CDR1 LNHDA, CDR2 SQIVND (reference sequence). CDR3 DNA sequence: TGTGCCAGTAGCACAGACAGGCCCACAGATACGCAGTATTTT. Protein product: CASSTDRPTDTQYF.

This clonotype was detected many times. This chain connects TRBV7-8 to TRBJ2-7; D might be TRBD1 (6 bases). Per germline, CDR1 SGHVS and CDR2 FQNEAQ. The CDR3 spans 15 residues. Trimming pared 4 bases from V and 4 bases from J, leaving 17 bases between. CDR3: CASSSRGRDGYEQYF. For the CDR3, the DNA is TGTGCCAGCAGCTCCAGGGGCCGGGACGGATACGAGCAGTACTTC.

In its sample, this clonotype was seen a few times. V gene TRBV7-6 combines with J gene TRBJ1-2; 7 positions agree with TRBD1. The CDR3 loop spans 15 amino acids. The germline V gene has CDR1 SGHVS and CDR2 FNYEAQ. Trimming at V came to 1 base and at J to 4 bases, leaving 6 bases not matched to a gene. The CDR3 is CASSLGGGEGYGYTF. The CDR3, as DNA: TGTGCCAGCAGCTTAGGAGGGGGCGAGGGCTATGGCTACACCTTC.

This clonotype was detected only a few times. V and J are TRBV7-6 and TRBJ2-1; 7 positions agree with TRBD1. The length of the CDR3 is 14 residues. V was clipped by 5 bases and J by 7 bases; unmatched bases: 8. Per the germline V gene, CDR1 is SGHVS and CDR2 is FNYEAQ. Here the CDR3 reads CASSPRGQSNEQFF. As DNA, the CDR3 is TGTGCCAGCAGCCCCCGGGGACAGTCGAATGAGCAGTTCTTC.

The CDR3 sequence: CASSPQTGVNSPLHF. DNA for the CDR3: TGTGCCAGCAGCCCCCAGACAGGGGTTAATTCACCCCTCCACTTT. This chain links TRBV9 with TRBJ1-6, with 8 bases fitting TRBD1. This CDR3 spans 15 amino acids. The germline V gene encodes CDR1 SGDLS and CDR2 YYNGEE. The junction had 6 bases not matched to a gene; V was cut back by 4 bases and J by 6 bases.

This clonotype was recorded a few times. The chain combines TRBV19 with TRBJ1-3; D is undetermined. V lost 6 bases, J lost 5 bases, and 17 bases lay in between. CDR1 LNHDA and CDR2 SQIVND come from the germline V gene (reference sequence). CDR3 length equals 15 residues. The CDR3 DNA reads TGTGCCAGTAGGTCCAGCTCTTACTCCCGAAACACCATATATTTT. This encodes CASRSSSYSRNTIYF.

This clonotype was picked up one time. The CDR3 here is CASSLTPTGYGYTF. Here the CDR3 DNA reads TGCGCCAGCAGCTTAACCCCGACTGGGTATGGCTACACCTTC. The chain joins TRBV5-1 to TRBJ1-2; D call uncertain. V was cut by 2 bases and J by 5 bases, with 13 bases left in between. The CDR3 has 14 residues. CDR1 and CDR2 from the germline V gene are SGHRS and YFSETQ.

The gene calls are TRBV6-5 and TRBJ2-1; 7 bases match TRBD1. Unmatched junction bases numbered 13, after V lost 6 bases and J lost 5 bases. This CDR3 spans 16 amino acids. Looked up from germline, CDR1 is MNHEY and CDR2 is SVGAGI. The CDR3 region is CASRYGTGAGHNEQFF. CDR3 nucleotides: TGTGCCAGCAGATACGGAACAGGGGCCGGGCACAATGAGCAGTTCTTC.

This rearrangement joins TRBV7-6 to TRBJ2-7, with a weak D call TRBD1 (5 bases). Between the trimmed V and J ends, which lost 4 bases and 2 bases, there was a span of 12 bases. The CDR3 totals 14 residues. CDR1 SGHVS and CDR2 FNYEAQ come from the germline V gene. The CDR3 DNA follows: TGTGCCAGCAGCTCAACGACCAGGGCCTACGAGCAGTACTTC. Its protein product is CASSSTTRAYEQYF.

The CDR3 spells CASVAGTEAFF. In nucleotides, the CDR3 is TGTGCCAGTGTGGCGGGCACTGAAGCTTTCTTT. V gene TRBV19 combines with J gene TRBJ1-1; D unclear. CDR1 and CDR2 (germline): LNHDA, SQIVND (reference sequence). This CDR3 spans 11 amino acids. V lost 8 bases and J lost 4, with 8 bases in between. Drawing the rest from reference TRBV19 and TRBJ1-1, the complete variable domain is DGGITQSPKYLFRKEGQNVTLSCEQNLNHDAMYWYRQDPGQGLRLIYYSQIVNDFQKGDIAEGYSVSREKKESFPLTVTSAQKNPTAFYLCASVAGTEAFFGQGTRLTVV.

This clonotype was counted many times. CDR3 protein: CATSTGAQETQYF. The CDR3 coding sequence is TGTGCCACCTCGACAGGAGCTCAAGAGACCCAGTACTTC. The gene calls are TRBV7-9 and TRBJ2-5; D possibly corresponds to TRBD1 (6 bases). V was pared by 10 bases and J by 2 bases, with 14 bases between. This CDR3 has 13 amino acids. Per the germline V gene, CDR1 is SEHNR and CDR2 is FQNEAQ (reference sequence). The full variable domain, in which reference TRBV7-9 and TRBJ2-5 provide the parts outside the CDR3, is DTGVSQNPRHKITKRGQNVTFRCDPISEHNRLYWYRQTLGQGPEFLTYFQNEAQLEKSRLLSDRFSAERPKGSFSTLEIQRTEQGDSAMYLCATSTGAQETQYFGPGTRLLVL.

The sample holds a few counts of this clonotype. This chain joins TRBV4-1 and TRBJ1-5, with 7 positions matching TRBD1. This CDR3 has 16 residues. Germline CDR1 is MGHRA and CDR2 is YSYEKL. V dropped 4 bases and J dropped 2; count of bases not matched to a gene: 8. This CDR3 is CASSPRGFGGNQPQHF. In nucleotides, the CDR3 is TGCGCCAGCAGCCCCAGGGGGTTTGGGGGCAATCAGCCCCAGCATTTT.